This T cell receptor beta chain was obtained from a study of cytomegalovirus exposure and HLA in healthy donors. 60 Vbeta and 13 Jbeta primers were used in PCR. TCRdb keeps only in-frame clones here, not all; method: immunoSEQ multiplex PCR. Here the sample spans 200,000 to 250,000 clones, more than 75% being singletons. Study-wide points: One variant, a missense change in DCLRE1C, was linked in a later analysis to TCR beta V- and J-gene trimming. A list of approximately 150 TCR beta chains associated with cytomegalovirus was given.

The CDR3 contains 12 residues. The ends lost 4 bases at V and 6 bases at J; junction bases unmatched: 3. CDR1 is SGHRS, CDR2 YFSETQ, per germline. With regard to this clone: The antigen is unknown.

This sequence originates from a male donor in good health and CMV-seronegative. The chain combines TRBV5-1 with TRBJ1-2, with TRBD1 matching over 7 bases. Sequencing input: PBMCs. The CDR3 region is CASSIDRDGYTF. CDR3 in DNA: TGCGCCAGCAGCATTGACAGGGATGGCTACACCTTC.